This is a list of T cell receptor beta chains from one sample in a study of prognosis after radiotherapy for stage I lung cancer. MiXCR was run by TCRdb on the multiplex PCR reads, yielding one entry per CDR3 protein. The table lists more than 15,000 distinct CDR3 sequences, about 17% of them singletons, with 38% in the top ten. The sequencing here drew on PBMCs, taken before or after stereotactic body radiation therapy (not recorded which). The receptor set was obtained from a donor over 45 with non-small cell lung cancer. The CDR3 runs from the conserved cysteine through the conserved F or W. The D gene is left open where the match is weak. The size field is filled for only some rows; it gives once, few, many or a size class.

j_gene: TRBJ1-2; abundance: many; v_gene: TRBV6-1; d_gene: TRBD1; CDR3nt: TGTGCCAGCAGCGTAAACAGGGGAGACTATGGCTACACCTTC; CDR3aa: CASSVNRGDYGYTF
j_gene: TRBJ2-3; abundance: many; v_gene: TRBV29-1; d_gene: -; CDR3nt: TGCAGCGTTGAAGGCCTCTCCACAGATACGCAGTATTTT; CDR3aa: CSVEGLSTDTQYF
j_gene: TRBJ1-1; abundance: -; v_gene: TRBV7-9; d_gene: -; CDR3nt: TGTGCCAGCAGCTTGGCGGGGGCGTCCAATGGAGCTTTCTTT; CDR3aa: CASSLAGASNGAFF
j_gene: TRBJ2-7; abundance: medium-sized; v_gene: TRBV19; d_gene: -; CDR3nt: TGTGCCAGTAGTTCCCACCCAGGTTCAGAGCAGTACTTC; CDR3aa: CASSSHPGSEQYF
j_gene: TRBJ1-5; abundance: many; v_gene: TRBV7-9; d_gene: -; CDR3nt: TGTGCCAGCAGCCGGACTGATAATCAGCCCCAGCATTTT; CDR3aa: CASSRTDNQPQHF
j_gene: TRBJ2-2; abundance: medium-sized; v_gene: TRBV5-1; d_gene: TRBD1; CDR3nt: TGCGCCAGCAGCCCTTTTGGACAGGGAAACGGGGAGCTGTTTTTT; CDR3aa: CASSPFGQGNGELFF
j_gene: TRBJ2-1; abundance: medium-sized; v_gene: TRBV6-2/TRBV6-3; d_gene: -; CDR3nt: TGTGCCAGCAGTTCCTTTCCCACGGACAATGAGCAGTTCTTC; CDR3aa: CASSSFPTDNEQFF
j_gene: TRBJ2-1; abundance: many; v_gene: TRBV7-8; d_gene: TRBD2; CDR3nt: TGTGCCAGCACCACCGGGGGGGACTCCTACAATGAGCAGTTCTTC; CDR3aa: CASTTGGDSYNEQFF
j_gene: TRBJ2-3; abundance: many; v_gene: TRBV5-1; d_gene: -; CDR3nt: TGCGCCAGCAGCCGGCGACAGTACACAGATACGCAGTATTTT; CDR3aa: CASSRRQYTDTQYF
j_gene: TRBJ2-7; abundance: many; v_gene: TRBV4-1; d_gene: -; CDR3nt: TGCGCCAGCAGCCCGTCGGTGGGGTCCGGCTACGAGCAGTACTTC; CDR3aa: CASSPSVGSGYEQYF
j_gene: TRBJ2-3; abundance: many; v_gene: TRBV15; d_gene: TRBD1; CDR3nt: TGTGCCACCAGCAGAGATTGGGGACAGGGGGCTTCAGATACGCAGTATTTT; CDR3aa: CATSRDWGQGASDTQYF
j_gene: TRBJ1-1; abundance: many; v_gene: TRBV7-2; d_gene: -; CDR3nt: TGTGCCAGCAGAATGGACGGGCGGAACACTGAAGCTTTCTTT; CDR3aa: CASRMDGRNTEAFF
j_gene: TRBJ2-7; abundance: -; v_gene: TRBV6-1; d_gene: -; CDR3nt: TGTGCCAGCAGCAACCTACCTGGACACTCTAAGGGAGAGCAGTACTTC; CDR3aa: CASSNLPGHSKGEQYF
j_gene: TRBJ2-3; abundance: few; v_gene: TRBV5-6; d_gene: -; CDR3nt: TGTGCCAGCAGCTTGTCAGATACGCAGTATTTT; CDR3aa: CASSLSDTQYF
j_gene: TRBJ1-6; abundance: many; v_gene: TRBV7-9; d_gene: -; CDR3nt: TGTGCCAGCAGCTTAGTTGGGATTGGGAATTCACCCCTCCACTTT; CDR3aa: CASSLVGIGNSPLHF
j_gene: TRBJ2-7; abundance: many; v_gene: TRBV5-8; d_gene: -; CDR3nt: TGTGCCAGCAGCTTGTTGGGGGGAGGCGACGAGCAGTACTTC; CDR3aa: CASSLLGGGDEQYF
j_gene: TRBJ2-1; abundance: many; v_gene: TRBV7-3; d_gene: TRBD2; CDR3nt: TGTGCCAGCAGCCCGGACACTAGCGGGTACAATGAGCAGTTCTTC; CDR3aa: CASSPDTSGYNEQFF
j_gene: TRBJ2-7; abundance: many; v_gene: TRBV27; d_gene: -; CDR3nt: TGTGCCAGCGGCACCTACGAGCAGTACTTC; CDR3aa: CASGTYEQYF
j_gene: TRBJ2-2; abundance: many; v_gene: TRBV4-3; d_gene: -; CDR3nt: TGCGCCAGCAGCCCCCGGGATTACACCGGGGAGCTGTTTTTT; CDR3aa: CASSPRDYTGELFF
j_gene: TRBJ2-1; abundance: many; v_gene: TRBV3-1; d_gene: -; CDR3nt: TGTGCCAGCAGCCATGCCGGGACAAACAATGAGCAGTTCTTC; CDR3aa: CASSHAGTNNEQFF
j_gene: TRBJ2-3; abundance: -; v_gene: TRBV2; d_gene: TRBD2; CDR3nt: TGTGCCAGCAGGGAAACTAGCGGGAGTATCACAGATACGCAGTATTTT; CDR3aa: CASRETSGSITDTQYF
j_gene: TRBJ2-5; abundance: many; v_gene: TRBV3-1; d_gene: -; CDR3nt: TGTGCCAGCACCCGCGGGGGCGCGGAGACCCAGTACTTC; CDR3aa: CASTRGGAETQYF
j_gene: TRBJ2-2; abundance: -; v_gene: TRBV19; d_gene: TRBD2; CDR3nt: TGTGCCCTGCGATGGAGACTAGCGGGGATTCCACTCACCTGGGAGCTGTTTTTT; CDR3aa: CALRWRLAGIPLTWELFF
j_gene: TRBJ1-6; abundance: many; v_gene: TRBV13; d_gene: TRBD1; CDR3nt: TGTGCCAGCAGCGAAAACAGGGGGCGAGTCCTCCACTTT; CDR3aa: CASSENRGRVLHF
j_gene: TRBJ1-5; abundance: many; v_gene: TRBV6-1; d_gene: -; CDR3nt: TGTGCCAGCAGTGTGGAAGGGAGCAATCAGCCCCAGCATTTT; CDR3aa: CASSVEGSNQPQHF
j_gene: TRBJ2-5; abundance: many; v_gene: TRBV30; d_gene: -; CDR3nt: TGTGCCTGGGAAAAAGGGGCCTTTAAGGGGCTATGGGCAGAGAAAGAGACCCAGTACTTC; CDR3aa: CAWEKGAFKGLWAEKETQYF
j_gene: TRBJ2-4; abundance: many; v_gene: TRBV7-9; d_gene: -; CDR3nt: TGTGCCAGCAGCGCCTATTCAGCCTCCAAAAACATTCAGTACTTC; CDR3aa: CASSAYSASKNIQYF
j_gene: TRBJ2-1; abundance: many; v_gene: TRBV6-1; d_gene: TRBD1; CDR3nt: TGTGCCAGCAGTGAGCCCGGGACAGGGCATGAGCAGTTCTTC; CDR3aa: CASSEPGTGHEQFF
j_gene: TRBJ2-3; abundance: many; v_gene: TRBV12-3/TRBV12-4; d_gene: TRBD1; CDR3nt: TGTGCCAGCAGTTTAGCGCAGGGGGCGAGCACAGATACGCAGTATTTT; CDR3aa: CASSLAQGASTDTQYF
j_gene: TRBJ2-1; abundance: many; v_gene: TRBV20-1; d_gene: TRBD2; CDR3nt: TGCAGTGCCCGTGCGGGAGAGAGCTCCTACAATGAGCAGTTCTTC; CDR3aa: CSARAGESSYNEQFF
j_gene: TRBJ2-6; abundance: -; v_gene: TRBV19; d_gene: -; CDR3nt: TGTGCCAGTACCACCTCGGCGAGGGAGGAGGCAGGGGCCAACGTCCTGACTTTC; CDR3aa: CASTTSAREEAGANVLTF
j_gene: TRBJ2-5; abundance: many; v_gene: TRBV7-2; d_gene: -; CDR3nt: TGTGCCAGCAGCTCCTTCGTCGAGACCCAGTACTTC; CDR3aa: CASSSFVETQYF
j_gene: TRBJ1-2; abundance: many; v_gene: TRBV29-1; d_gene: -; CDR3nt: TGCAGCGTTGAGTCCCCGACAGTTAAGATTAACTATGGCTACACCTTC; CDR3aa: CSVESPTVKINYGYTF
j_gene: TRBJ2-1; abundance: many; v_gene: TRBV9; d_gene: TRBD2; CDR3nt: TGTGCCAGCAGCGTAGATGGGACTAACTACAATGAGCAGTTCTTC; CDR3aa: CASSVDGTNYNEQFF
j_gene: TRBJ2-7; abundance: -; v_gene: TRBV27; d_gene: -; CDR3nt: TGTGCCAGCAGTTTAGGGCGGTTTGCCTACGAGCAGTACTTC; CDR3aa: CASSLGRFAYEQYF
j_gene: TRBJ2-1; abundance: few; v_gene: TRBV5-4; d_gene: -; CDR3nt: TGTGCCAGCAGCTTGGGCCAGGGTTTGGATGAGCAGTTCTTC; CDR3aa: CASSLGQGLDEQFF
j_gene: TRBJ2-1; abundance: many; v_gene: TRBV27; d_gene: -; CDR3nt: TGTGCCAGCGGTCCCGCGGATTGGTTTGGGCAGTTCTTC; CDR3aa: CASGPADWFGQFF
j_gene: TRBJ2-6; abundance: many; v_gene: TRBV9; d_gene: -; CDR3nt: TGTGCCAGCAGCCACCCGGCAGGCGTTAATCCTGGGGCCAACGTCCTGACTTTC; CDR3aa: CASSHPAGVNPGANVLTF
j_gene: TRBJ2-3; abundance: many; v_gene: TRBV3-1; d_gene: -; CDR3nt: TGTGCCAGCAGCCTCGGCGGGTTGGCGGATACGCAGTATTTT; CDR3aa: CASSLGGLADTQYF
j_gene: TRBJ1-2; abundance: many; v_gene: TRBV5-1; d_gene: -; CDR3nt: TGCGCCAGCAGCTCGGTGTGGGGATCTTCCTATGGCTACACCTTC; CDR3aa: CASSSVWGSSYGYTF
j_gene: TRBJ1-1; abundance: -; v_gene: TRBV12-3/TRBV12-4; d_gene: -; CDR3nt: TGTGCCAGTTTATACCAGCGGGGGTTCGGTTTCCTTAAACCAAACACTGAAGCTTTCTTT; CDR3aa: CASLYQRGFGFLKPNTEAFF
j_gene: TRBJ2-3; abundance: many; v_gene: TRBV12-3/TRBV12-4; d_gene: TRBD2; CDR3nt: TGTGCCAGCAGTCCATCTAGCGGCGTAGATACGCAGTATTTT; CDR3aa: CASSPSSGVDTQYF
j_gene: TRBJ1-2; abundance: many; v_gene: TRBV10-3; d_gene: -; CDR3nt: TGTGCCATCAGTGAGTTGCTACAGGCCTATGGCTACACCTTC; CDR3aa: CAISELLQAYGYTF